The sequence of this T cell receptor (beta chain) was determined in a study of naive and memory T cell subsets. Broader study findings: Naive repertoires, especially CD8, held a few larger clonotypes, possibly memory cells re-expressing CD45RA.

Both TRBC1 and TRBC2 were covered by a beta constant-region primer of two equimolar oligonucleotides. The ligated cDNA underwent four PCR rounds using SP2 and nested alpha and beta constant-region primers. TCRdb re-called the UMI-ligation and nested PCR reads with MiXCR, one entry per CDR3 protein. The profile shows about 90,000 distinct CDR3 sequences, approximately 10% of them singletons. The CDR3 consists of 13 residues. CDR1 is LNHDA, CDR2 SQIVND, per germline (reference sequence). Trimming took off 3 bases at V and 5 bases at J, with 11 bases between the two ends. This clonotype showed up many times. What it binds is not known.

The chain combines TRBV19 with TRBJ2-7; possibly TRBD1 for D (5 bases). The clonotype was recovered from a human donor in good health. Source material: naive CD4+ T cells from blood. The CDR3 protein is CASSIQGTDEQYF. CDR3 in DNA: TGTGCCAGTAGTATCCAGGGTACGGACGAGCAGTACTTC. The full variable domain, rest sourced from reference TRBV19 and TRBJ2-7, is DGGITQSPKYLFRKEGQNVTLSCEQNLNHDAMYWYRQDPGQGLRLIYYSQIVNDFQKGDIAEGYSVSREKKESFPLTVTSAQKNPTAFYLCASSIQGTDEQYFGPGTRLTVT.